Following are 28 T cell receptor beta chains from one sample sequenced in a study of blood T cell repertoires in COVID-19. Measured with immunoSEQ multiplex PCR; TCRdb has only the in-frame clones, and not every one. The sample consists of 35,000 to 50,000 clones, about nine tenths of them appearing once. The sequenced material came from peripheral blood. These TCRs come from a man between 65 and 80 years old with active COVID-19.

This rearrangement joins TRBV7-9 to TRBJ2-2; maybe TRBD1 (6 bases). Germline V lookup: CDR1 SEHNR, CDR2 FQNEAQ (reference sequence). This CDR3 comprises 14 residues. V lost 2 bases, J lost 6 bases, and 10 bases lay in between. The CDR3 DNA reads TGTGCCAGCAGCTTAAACAGGGACGCCGGGGAGCTGTTTTTT. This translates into CASSLNRDAGELFF.

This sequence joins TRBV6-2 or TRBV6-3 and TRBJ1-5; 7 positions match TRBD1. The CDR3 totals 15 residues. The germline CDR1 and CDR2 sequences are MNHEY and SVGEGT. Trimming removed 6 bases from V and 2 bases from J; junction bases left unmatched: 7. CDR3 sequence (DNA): TGTGCCAGCAGCCTCGCAGGGGGAGGCAATCAGCCCCAGCATTTT. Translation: CASSLAGGGNQPQHF.

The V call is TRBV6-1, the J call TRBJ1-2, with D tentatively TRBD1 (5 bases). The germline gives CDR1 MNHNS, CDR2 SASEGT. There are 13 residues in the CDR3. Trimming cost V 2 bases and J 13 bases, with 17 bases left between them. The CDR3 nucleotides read TGTGCCAGCAGTGAATGGGGGTCGGGACTCGGCACCTTC. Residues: CASSEWGSGLGTF.

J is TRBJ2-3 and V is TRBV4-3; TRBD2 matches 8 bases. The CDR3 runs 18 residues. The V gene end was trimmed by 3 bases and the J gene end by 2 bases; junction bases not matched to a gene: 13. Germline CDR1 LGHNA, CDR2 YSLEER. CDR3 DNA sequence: TGCGCCAGCAGCCAGCGTAGCTTAGCGGGGAAACACACAGATACGCAGTATTTT. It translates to CASSQRSLAGKHTDTQYF.

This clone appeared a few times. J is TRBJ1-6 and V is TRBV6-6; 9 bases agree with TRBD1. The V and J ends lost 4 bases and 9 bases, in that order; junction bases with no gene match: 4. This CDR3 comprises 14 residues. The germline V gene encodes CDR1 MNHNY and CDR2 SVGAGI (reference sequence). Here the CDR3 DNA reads TGTGCCAGCAGTTTCGGACAGGGGCCTTCACCCCTCCACTTT. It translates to CASSFGQGPSPLHF.

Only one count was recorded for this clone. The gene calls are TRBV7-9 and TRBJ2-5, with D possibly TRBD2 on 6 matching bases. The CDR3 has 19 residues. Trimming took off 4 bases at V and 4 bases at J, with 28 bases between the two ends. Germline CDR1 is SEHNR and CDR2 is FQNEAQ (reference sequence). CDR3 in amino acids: CASSSSGPVLGEELETQYF. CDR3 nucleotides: TGTGCCAGCAGCTCCTCGGGCCCCGTCCTAGGGGAGGAACTAGAGACCCAGTACTTC.

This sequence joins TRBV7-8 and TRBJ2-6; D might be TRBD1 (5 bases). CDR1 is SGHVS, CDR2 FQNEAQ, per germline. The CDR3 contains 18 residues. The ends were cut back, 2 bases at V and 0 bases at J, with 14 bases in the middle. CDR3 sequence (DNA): TGTGCCAGCAGCTTATACACAGGAGTTAGCTCTGGGGCCAACGTCCTGACTTTC. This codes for CASSLYTGVSSGANVLTF.

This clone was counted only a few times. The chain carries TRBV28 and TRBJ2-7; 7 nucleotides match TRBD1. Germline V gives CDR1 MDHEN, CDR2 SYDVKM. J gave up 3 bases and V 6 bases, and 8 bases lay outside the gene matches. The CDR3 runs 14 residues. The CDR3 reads CASRVGQASYEQYF. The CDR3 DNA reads TGTGCCAGCAGAGTAGGACAGGCAAGCTACGAGCAGTACTTC.

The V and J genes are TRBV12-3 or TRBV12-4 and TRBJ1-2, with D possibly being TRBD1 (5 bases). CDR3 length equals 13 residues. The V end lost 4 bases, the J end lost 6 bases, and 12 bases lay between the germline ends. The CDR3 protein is CASSSSGLHGYTF. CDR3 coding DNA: TGTGCCAGCAGTTCTTCAGGGCTACATGGCTACACCTTC.

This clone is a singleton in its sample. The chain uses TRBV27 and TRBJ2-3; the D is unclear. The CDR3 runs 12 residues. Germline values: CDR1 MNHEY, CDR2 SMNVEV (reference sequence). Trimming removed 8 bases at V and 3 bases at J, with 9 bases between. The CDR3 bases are TGTGCCAGCCTCTCTAGGACAGATACGCAGTATTTT. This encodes CASLSRTDTQYF.

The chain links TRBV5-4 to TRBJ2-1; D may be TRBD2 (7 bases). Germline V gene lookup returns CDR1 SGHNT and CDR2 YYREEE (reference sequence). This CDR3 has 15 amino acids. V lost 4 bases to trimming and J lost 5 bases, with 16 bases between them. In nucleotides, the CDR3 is TGTGCCAGCAGCAACAAGGGGGACTATAACAATGAGCAGTTCTTC. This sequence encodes CASSNKGDYNNEQFF.

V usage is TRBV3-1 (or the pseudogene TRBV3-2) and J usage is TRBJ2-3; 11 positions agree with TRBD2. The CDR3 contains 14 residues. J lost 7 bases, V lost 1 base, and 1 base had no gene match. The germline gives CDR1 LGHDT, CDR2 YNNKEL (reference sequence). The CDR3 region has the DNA TGTGCCAGCAGCCAAGGGACTAGCGGGCATACGCAGTATTTT. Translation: CASSQGTSGHTQYF.

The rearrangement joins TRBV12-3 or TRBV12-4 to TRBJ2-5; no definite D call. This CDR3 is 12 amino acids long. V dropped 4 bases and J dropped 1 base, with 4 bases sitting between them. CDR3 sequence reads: CASSSRQETQYF. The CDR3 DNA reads TGTGCCAGCAGTTCGCGCCAAGAGACCCAGTACTTC.

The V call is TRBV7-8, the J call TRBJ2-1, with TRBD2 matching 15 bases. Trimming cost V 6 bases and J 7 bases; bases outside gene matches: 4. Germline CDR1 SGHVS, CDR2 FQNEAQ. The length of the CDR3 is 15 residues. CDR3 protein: CASSPGLAGGNEQFF. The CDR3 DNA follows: TGTGCCAGCAGTCCCGGACTAGCGGGGGGGAATGAGCAGTTCTTC.

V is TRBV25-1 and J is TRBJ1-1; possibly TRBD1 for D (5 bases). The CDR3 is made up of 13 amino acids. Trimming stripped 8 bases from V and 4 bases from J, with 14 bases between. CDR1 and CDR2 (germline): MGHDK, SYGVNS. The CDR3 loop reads CASRRQQGTEAFF. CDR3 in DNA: TGTGCCAGCCGAAGACAGCAGGGCACTGAAGCTTTCTTT.

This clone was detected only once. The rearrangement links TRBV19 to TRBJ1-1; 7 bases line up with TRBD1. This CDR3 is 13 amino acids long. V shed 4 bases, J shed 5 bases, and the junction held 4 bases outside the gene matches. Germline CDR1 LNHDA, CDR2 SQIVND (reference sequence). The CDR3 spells CASSTTGATEAFF. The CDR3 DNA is TGTGCCAGTAGTACCACAGGGGCAACTGAAGCTTTCTTT.

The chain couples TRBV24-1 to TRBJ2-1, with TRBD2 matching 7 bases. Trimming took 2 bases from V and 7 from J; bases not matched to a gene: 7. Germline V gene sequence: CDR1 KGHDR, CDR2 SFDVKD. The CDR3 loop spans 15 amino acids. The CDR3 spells CATSDSGRLRNEQFF. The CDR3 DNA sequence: TGTGCCACCAGTGATTCCGGGAGGCTGCGGAATGAGCAGTTCTTC.

This CDR3 reads CASSQGVRQGDNSPLHF. In nucleotides, the CDR3 is TGCGCCAGCAGCCAAGGGGTTCGACAGGGGGATAATTCACCCCTCCACTTT. The chain uses TRBV4-1 and TRBJ1-6, with 9 bases lining up with TRBD1. V lost 1 base and J lost 5; bases outside the gene matches: 6. The germline V gene has CDR1 MGHRA and CDR2 YSYEKL. The length of the CDR3 is 17 residues.

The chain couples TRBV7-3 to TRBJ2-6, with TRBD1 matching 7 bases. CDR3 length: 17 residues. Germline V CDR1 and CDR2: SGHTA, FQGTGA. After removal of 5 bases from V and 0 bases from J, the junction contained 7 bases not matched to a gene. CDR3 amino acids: CASSPQQGPSGANVLTF. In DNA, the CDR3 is TGTGCCAGCAGCCCCCAACAGGGGCCCTCTGGGGCCAACGTCCTGACTTTC.

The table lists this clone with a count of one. CDR3 residues: CAIAGQGANEQFF. The DNA of the CDR3 is TGTGCCATCGCGGGACAGGGGGCAAATGAGCAGTTCTTC. The genes are TRBV10-3 and TRBJ2-1; 12 bases fit TRBD1. V lost 8 bases to trimming and J lost 7 bases; unmatched junction nucleotides: 3. There are 13 residues in the CDR3. CDR1 and CDR2 (germline): ENHRY, SYGVKD.

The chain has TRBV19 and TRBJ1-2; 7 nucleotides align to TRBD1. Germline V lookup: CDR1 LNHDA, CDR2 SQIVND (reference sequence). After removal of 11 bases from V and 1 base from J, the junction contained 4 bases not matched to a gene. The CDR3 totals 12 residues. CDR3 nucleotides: TGTGCCCAGGGACAGAATAACTATGGCTACACCTTC. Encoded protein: CAQGQNNYGYTF.

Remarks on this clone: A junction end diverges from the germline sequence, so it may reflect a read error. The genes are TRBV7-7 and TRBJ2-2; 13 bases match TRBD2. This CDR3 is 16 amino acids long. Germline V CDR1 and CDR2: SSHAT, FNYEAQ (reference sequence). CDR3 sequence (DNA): TGTGCTAGCAGCCCCGGGACTAGCGGGATTACCGGGGAGCTGTTTTTT. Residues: CASSPGTSGITGELFF.

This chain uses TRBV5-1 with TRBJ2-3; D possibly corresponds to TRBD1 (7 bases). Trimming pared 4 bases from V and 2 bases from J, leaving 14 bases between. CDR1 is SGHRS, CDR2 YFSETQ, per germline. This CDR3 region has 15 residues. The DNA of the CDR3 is TGCGCCAGCAGCCATAGCAGGGGGGTCACAGATACGCAGTATTTT. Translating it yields CASSHSRGVTDTQYF.

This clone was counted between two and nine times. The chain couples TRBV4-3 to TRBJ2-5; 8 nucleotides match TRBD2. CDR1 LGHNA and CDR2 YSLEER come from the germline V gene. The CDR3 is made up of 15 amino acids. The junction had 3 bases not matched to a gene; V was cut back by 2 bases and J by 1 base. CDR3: CASSQRGGFQETQYF. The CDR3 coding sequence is TGCGCCAGCAGCCAACGGGGGGGCTTCCAAGAGACCCAGTACTTC.

CDR3 in DNA: TGTGCCAGCAGCGCCACGGGGAGGATCACAGATACGCAGTATTTT. Translated, it gives CASSATGRITDTQYF. The rearrangement uses TRBV9 and TRBJ2-3, with D perhaps matching TRBD2 (6 bases). Trimming removed 3 bases at V and 2 bases at J, with 13 bases between. The germline V gene has CDR1 SGDLS and CDR2 YYNGEE. The CDR3 spans 15 residues.

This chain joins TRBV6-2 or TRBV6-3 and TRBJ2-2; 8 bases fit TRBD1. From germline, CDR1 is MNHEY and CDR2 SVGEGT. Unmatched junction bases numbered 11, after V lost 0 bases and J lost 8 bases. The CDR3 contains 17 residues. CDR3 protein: CASSYSRWGQEDGELFF. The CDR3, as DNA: TGTGCCAGCAGTTACTCACGGTGGGGACAGGAGGATGGGGAGCTGTTTTTT.

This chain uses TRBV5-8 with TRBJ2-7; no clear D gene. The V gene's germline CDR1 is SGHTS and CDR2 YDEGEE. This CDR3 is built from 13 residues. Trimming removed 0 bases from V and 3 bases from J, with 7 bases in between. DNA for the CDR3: TGTGCCAGCAGCTTGGGACATAACTACGAGCAGTACTTC. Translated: CASSLGHNYEQYF.

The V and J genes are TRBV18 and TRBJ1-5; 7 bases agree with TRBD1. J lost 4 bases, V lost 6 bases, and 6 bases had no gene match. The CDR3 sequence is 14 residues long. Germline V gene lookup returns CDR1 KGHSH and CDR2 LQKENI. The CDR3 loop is CASSKGQTNQPQHF. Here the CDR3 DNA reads TGTGCCAGCTCTAAGGGACAGACAAATCAGCCCCAGCATTTT. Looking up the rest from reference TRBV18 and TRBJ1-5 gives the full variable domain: NAGVMQNPRHLVRRRGQEARLRCSPMKGHSHVYWYRQLPEEGLKFMVYLQKENIIDESGMPKERFSAEFPKEGPSILRIQQVVRGDSAAYFCASSKGQTNQPQHFGDGTRLSIL.